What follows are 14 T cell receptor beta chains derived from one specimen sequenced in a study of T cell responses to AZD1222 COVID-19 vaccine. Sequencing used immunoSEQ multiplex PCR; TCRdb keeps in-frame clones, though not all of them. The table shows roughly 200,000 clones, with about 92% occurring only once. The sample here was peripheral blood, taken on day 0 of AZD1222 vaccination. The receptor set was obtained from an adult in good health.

The CDR3 reads CASSPLPGYITDTQYF. CDR3 bases: TGTGCCAGCTCACCCCTCCCCGGATATATCACAGATACGCAGTATTTT. The V call is TRBV18, the J call TRBJ2-3; D not certain. The CDR3 is 16 amino acids. V lost 3 bases, J lost 2 bases, and 15 bases lay in between. Germline CDR1 KGHSH, CDR2 LQKENI. The full variable domain, its missing parts supplied by reference TRBV18 and TRBJ2-3, is NAGVMQNPRHLVRRRGQEARLRCSPMKGHSHVYWYRQLPEEGLKFMVYLQKENIIDESGMPKERFSAEFPKEGPSILRIQQVVRGDSAAYFCASSPLPGYITDTQYFGPGTRLTVL.

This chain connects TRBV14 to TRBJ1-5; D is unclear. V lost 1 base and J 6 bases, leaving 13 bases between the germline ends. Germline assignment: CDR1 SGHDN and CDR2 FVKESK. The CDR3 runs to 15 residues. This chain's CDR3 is CASSQVRLAGQPQHF. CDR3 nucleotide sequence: TGTGCCAGCAGCCAAGTGAGGCTGGCGGGTCAGCCCCAGCATTTT.

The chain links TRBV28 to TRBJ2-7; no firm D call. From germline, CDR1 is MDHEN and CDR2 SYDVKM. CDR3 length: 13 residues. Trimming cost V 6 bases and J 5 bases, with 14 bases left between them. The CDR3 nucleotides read TGTGCCAGCAGCCTCTCGGTCCGGGACGAGCAGTACTTC. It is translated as CASSLSVRDEQYF. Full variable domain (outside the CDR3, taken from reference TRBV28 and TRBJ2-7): DVKVTQSSRYLVKRTGEKVFLECVQDMDHENMFWYRQDPGLGLRLIYFSYDVKMKEKGDIPEGYSVSREKKERFSLILESASTNQTSMYLCASSLSVRDEQYFGPGTRLTVT.

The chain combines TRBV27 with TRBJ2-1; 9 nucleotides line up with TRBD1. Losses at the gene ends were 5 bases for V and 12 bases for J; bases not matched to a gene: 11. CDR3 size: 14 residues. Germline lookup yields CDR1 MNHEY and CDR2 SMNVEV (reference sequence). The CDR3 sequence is CASSPGTGNSGQFF. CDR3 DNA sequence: TGTGCCAGCAGTCCCGGGACAGGGAACTCGGGGCAGTTCTTC.

The CDR3 spells CATQFQGYTF. The CDR3 bases are TGTGCCACCCAATTTCAGGGCTACACCTTC. The rearrangement joins TRBV10-3 to TRBJ1-2; D call uncertain. The CDR3 contains 10 residues. The germline V gene encodes CDR1 ENHRY and CDR2 SYGVKD. The V and J ends lost 10 bases and 8 bases respectively, with 11 bases between them.

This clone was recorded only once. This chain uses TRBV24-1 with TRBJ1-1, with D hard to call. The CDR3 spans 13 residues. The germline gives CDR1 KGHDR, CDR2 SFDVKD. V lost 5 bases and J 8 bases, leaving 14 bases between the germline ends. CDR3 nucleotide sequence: TGTGCCACCAGTGGTCACAGTGGAGAGGAAGCTTTCTTT. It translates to CATSGHSGEEAFF.

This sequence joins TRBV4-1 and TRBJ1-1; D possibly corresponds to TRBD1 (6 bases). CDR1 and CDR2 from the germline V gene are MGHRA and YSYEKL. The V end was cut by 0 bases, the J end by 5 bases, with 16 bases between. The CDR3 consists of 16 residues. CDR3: CASSQDQQGWGTEAFF. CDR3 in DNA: TGCGCCAGCAGCCAAGATCAACAGGGTTGGGGTACTGAAGCTTTCTTT.

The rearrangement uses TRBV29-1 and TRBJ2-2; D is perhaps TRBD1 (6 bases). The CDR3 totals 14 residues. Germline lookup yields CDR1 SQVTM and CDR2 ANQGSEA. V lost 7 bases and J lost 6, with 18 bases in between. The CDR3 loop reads CSGSDTGSAGELFF. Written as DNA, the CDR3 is TGCAGCGGATCAGATACAGGGTCGGCCGGGGAGCTGTTTTTT.

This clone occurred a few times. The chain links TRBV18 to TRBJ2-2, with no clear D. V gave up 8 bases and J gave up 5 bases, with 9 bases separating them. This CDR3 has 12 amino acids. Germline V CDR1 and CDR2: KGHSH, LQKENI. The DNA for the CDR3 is TGTGCCAGCCCGACCGTGACCGGGGAGCTGTTTTTT. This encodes CASPTVTGELFF.

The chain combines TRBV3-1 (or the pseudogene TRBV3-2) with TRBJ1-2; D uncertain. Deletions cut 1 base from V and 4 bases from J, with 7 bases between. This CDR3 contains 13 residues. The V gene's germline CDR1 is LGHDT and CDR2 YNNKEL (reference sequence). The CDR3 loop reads CASSQGQVYGYTF. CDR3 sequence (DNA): TGTGCCAGCAGCCAAGGTCAGGTCTATGGCTACACCTTC.

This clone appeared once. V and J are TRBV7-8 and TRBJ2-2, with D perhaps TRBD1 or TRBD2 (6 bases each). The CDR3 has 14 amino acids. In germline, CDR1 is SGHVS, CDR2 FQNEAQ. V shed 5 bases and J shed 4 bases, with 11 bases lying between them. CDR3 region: CASSRGGGTGELFF. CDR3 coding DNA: TGTGCCAGCAGCCGAGGGGGAGGCACCGGGGAGCTGTTTTTT. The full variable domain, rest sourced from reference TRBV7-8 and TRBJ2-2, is GAGVSQSPRYKVAKRGQDVALRCDPISGHVSLFWYQQALGQGPEFLTYFQNEAQLDKSGLPSDRFFAERPEGSVSTLKIQRTQQEDSAVYLCASSRGGGTGELFFGEGSRLTVL.

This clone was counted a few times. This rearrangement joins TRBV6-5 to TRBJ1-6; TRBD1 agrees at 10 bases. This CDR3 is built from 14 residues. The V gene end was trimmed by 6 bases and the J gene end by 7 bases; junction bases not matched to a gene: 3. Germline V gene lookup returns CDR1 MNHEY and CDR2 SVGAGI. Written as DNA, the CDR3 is TGTGCCAGCAGCAGACAGGGGGCGAATTCACCCCTCCACTTT. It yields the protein CASSRQGANSPLHF.

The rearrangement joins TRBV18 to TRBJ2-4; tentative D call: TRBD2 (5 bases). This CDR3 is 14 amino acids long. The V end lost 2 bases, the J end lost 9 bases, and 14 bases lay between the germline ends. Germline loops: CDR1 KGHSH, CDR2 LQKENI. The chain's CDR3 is CASSPRDSEGIQYF. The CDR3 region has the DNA TGTGCCAGCTCACCAAGGGATTCCGAGGGCATTCAGTACTTC.

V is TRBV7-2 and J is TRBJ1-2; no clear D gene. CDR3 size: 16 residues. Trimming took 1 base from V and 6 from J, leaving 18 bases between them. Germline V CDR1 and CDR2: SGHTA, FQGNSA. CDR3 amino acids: CASSLDRRRARDGYTF. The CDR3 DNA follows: TGTGCCAGCAGCTTAGACCGCCGGCGGGCTAGGGATGGCTACACCTTC.